Below, 7 T cell receptor beta chains from the same sample are listed, as sequenced in a study of cytomegalovirus exposure and HLA in healthy donors. This PCR relied on a set of 60 Vbeta primers and 13 Jbeta primers. Profiled with immunoSEQ multiplex PCR; TCRdb holds only in-frame clones, not every one. This table has roughly 200,000 clones, around a tenth appearing once. The sample taken for sequencing was PBMCs. These receptors came from a woman in her 30s in good health and CMV-seropositive.

The chain links TRBV18 to TRBJ2-7; no clear D gene. V was clipped by 6 bases and J by 3 bases, with 9 bases between them. Per the germline V gene, CDR1 is KGHSH and CDR2 is LQKENI. The CDR3 covers 12 residues. CDR3 sequence (DNA): TGTGCCAGCTCCGACAAGGTCTACGAGCAGTACTTC. Translation gives CASSDKVYEQYF.

This clone was found a few times. This chain uses TRBV10-3 with TRBJ1-2; D is perhaps TRBD1 (5 bases). The CDR3 spans 13 residues. V shed 0 bases and J shed 8 bases, with 10 bases lying between them. Germline V gene lookup returns CDR1 ENHRY and CDR2 SYGVKD. The CDR3 loop reads CAISESGRVGYTF. In nucleotides, the CDR3 is TGTGCCATCAGTGAGTCAGGCAGGGTGGGCTACACCTTC.

There are a few counts of this clone. The rearrangement links TRBV29-1 to TRBJ2-3; maybe TRBD2 (6 bases). Trimming cost V 7 bases and J 7 bases, with 15 bases left between them. The CDR3 runs 12 residues. Germline V gene lookup returns CDR1 SQVTM and CDR2 ANQGSEA. The CDR3 is CSASRGDYTQYF. The CDR3 DNA reads as TGCAGCGCGTCACGAGGGGACTATACGCAGTATTTT.

This clone was seen a handful of times. V is TRBV6-5 and J is TRBJ1-5; 8 positions agree with TRBD1. The CDR3 has 15 amino acids. V was pared by 6 bases and J by 3 bases, with 7 bases of the junction left unmatched. The germline V gene has CDR1 MNHEY and CDR2 SVGAGI. The CDR3 region is CASRPRQGPNQPQHF. CDR3 bases: TGTGCCAGCAGACCCCGACAGGGGCCCAATCAGCCCCAGCATTTT.

This clone was seen more than once but under ten times. V usage is TRBV14 and J usage is TRBJ1-1, with D possibly TRBD1 on 5 matching bases. The germline V and J ends were trimmed by 5 bases and 1 base, with 17 bases remaining between them. Germline V gene data show CDR1 as SGHDN and CDR2 as FVKESK. This CDR3 region has 16 residues. CDR3 sequence reads: CASSSRPATENTEAFF. Here the CDR3 DNA reads TGTGCCAGCAGCTCCCGTCCGGCGACAGAGAACACTGAAGCTTTCTTT. Full variable domain (outside the CDR3, taken from reference TRBV14 and TRBJ1-1): EAGVTQFPSHSVIEKGQTVTLRCDPISGHDNLYWYRRVMGKEIKFLLHFVKESKQDESGMPNNRFLAERTGGTYSTLKVQPAELEDSGVYFCASSSRPATENTEAFFGQGTRLTVV.

The CDR3 protein is CASSIGRTGLPAGANVLTF. CDR3 in DNA: TGTGCCAGCAGTATCGGACGGACAGGTCTTCCGGCTGGGGCCAACGTCCTGACTTTC. The V gene is TRBV5-4, the J gene TRBJ2-6; 7 bases are shared with TRBD1. From germline, CDR1 is SGHNT and CDR2 YYREEE (reference sequence). V lost 5 bases, J lost 2 bases, and 16 bases stayed unmatched. The CDR3 is 19 residues long.

This clone was seen a handful of times. Different DNA sequences within this sample yield the same CDR3. V and J are TRBV4-2 and TRBJ1-1; D not certain. V was cut by 4 bases and J by 3 bases, with 12 bases left in between. CDR1 LGHNA and CDR2 YNFKEQ come from the germline V gene. This CDR3 has 14 amino acids. CDR3 in DNA: TGTGCCAGCAGCCGACTATCATTGGACACTGAAGCTTTCTTT. Translated, it gives CASSRLSLDTEAFF.